Below, one T cell receptor beta chain is given with its context. Its specificity is not known. This entry comes from a study of identical twins. General study points: Analyses of zero insertions could, in part, be confounded by invariant MAIT and iNKT cells.

TCRdb analysed the 5' RACE reads with MiXCR anew, one entry per CDR3 protein. The table records 540,000 or so distinct CDR3 sequences, 20% to 25% of them present only once. There are 12 residues in the CDR3. Germline V lookup: CDR1 DFQATT, CDR2 SNEGSKA (reference sequence). V shed 0 bases and J shed 9 bases, with 9 bases lying between them. The same sample was also used in a study of yellow fever vaccine responses in identical twins.

V is TRBV20-1 and J is TRBJ2-1, with D perhaps matching TRBD2 (6 bases). The sequencing input was CD4+ T cells sorted from blood. The TCR comes from a woman under 30 in good health. The CDR3 coding sequence is TGCAGTGCTAGAGACGGGAGAGGTGAGCAGTTCTTC. This encodes CSARDGRGEQFF.